The present entry profiles one TCR beta chain with its context. The antigen remains unidentified. These data are taken from a study of regulatory T cells in long-lasting Graves disease. Findings of the study overall: The study found lower TCR diversity in persistent Graves' patients than in newly diagnosed ones. Among the persistent patients, 2,500 to 3,000 public clonotypes were shared, more than the roughly 970 shared among new patients. Persistent disease showed a preference for TRBV28, TRBJ1-2 and TRBJ2-5.

The CDR3 totals 16 residues. Losses at the gene ends were 4 bases for V and 4 bases for J; bases not matched to a gene: 10. The V gene's germline CDR1 is SGDLS and CDR2 YYNGEE. For TCR beta, libraries came from iRepertoire HTBI primers and Arm-PCR of CDR3 regions. One entry per CDR3 protein, called by TCRdb with MiXCR from the multiplex PCR reads. The sample lists 240,000 or so distinct CDR3 sequences; 20% to 25% were seen once. Time point noted: newly diagnosed GD, antithyroid drugs for less than 3 months. PBMC-derived RNA was used for the TCR library. As a group, patients came from one endocrinology department in Xi'an, China.

The chain carries TRBV9 and TRBJ2-3, with 9 bases matching TRBD2. Sequencing was performed on peripheral blood mononuclear cells (PBMCs), taken at new diagnosis, from a patient treated with antithyroid drugs. This receptor was taken from a female donor with Graves disease. The CDR3 loop reads CASSSILAGRADTQYF. DNA of the CDR3: TGTGCCAGCAGCTCCATTCTAGCGGGAAGGGCAGATACGCAGTATTTT.